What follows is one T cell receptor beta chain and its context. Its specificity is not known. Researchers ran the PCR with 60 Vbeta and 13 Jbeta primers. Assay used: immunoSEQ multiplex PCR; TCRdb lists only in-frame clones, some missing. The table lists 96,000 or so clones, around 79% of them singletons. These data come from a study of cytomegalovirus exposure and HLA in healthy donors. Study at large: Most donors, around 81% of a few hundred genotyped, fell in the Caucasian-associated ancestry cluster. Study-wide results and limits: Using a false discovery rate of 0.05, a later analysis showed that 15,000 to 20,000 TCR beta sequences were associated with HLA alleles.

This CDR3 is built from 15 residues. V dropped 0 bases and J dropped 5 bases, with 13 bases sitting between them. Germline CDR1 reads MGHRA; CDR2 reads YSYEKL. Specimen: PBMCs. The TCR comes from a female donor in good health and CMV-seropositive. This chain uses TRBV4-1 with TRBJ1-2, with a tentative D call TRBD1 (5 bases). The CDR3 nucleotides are TGCGCCAGCAGCCAAGAGAGGCAGGGAGGATATGGCTACACCTTC. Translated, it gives CASSQERQGGYGYTF.